The source of this TCR beta chain is a study of OX40 agonist ivuxolimab in advanced cancers. Overall study: Enrolled patients in dose escalation had cancers that were hepatocellular carcinoma, melanoma, renal cell or head and neck cancer.

Profiling relied on immunoSEQ multiplex PCR, and the TCRdb table lists in-frame clones only, not all of them. The sample lists approximately 58,000 clones, 75% to 85% seen once, with roughly 1.2% in the top ten. Germline V gene lookup returns CDR1 SGHKS and CDR2 YYEKEE (reference sequence). This CDR3 contains 12 residues. Unmatched junction bases numbered 1, after V lost 5 bases and J lost 4 bases. The sequencing here drew on CD4+ or CD8+ T cells sorted from blood, taken in a trial of the OX40 agonist ivuxolimab. The source is an adult with an advanced solid tumor such as melanoma, head and neck, liver or kidney cancer. This chain links TRBV5-5 with TRBJ1-1; 8 bases align to TRBD1. The CDR3 sequence: CASRGQGTEAFF. CDR3 DNA: TGTGCCAGCAGAGGACAGGGCACTGAAGCTTTCTTT.